A selection of T cell receptor beta chains follows, all from one sample in a study of T cell responses to AZD1222 COVID-19 vaccine. Profiling relied on immunoSEQ multiplex PCR, and the TCRdb table lists in-frame clones only, not all of them. Here the sample spans 150,000 or so clones, about 89% being singletons. The starting material was peripheral blood, obtained 28 days after the second AZD1222 dose. The receptors originated from an adult who received the AZD1222 COVID-19 vaccine. The CDR3 runs from the conserved cysteine through the conserved F or W. A D gene is named only where the DNA matches it firmly. Expanded clones are given a class, and other clones once, few, many or no size at all.

D | size | J | V | DNA | CDR3
NA | NA | TRBJ1-1 | TRBV7-9 | TGTGCCAGCAGTTTGGGTGGCGCTGAAGCTTTCTTT | CASSLGGAEAFF
NA | NA | TRBJ1-5 | TRBV7-9 | TGTGCCAGCAGCTTAGACTGGAATCAGCCCCAGCATTTT | CASSLDWNQPQHF
TRBD2 | NA | TRBJ2-2 | TRBV23-1 | TGCGCCCCACGGGGAGGGGAGCGCCCCACCGGGGAGCTGTTTTTT | CAPRGGERPTGELFF
NA | NA | TRBJ1-1 | TRBV11-2 | TGTGCCAGCAGCATTGACAGGAACACTGAAGCTTTCTTT | CASSIDRNTEAFF
TRBD1 | NA | TRBJ2-2 | TRBV3-1/TRBV3-2 | TGTGCCAGCAGCCGAGACCGGGACAGCAACACCGGGGAGCTGTTTTTT | CASSRDRDSNTGELFF
NA | NA | TRBJ2-3 | TRBV7-3 | TGTGCCAGCAGCTTTAGTAGGGAAGATACGCAGTATTTT | CASSFSREDTQYF
NA | NA | TRBJ2-3 | TRBV5-3 | TGTGCCAGAAGCTTCTTTAGCACAGATACGCAGTATTTT | CARSFFSTDTQYF
TRBD1 | NA | TRBJ1-2 | TRBV28 | TGTGCCAGCAGTTCTCAGGGGGATGGCTACACCTTC | CASSSQGDGYTF
TRBD2 | NA | TRBJ2-5 | TRBV4-3 | TGCGCCAGCAGCCACTCGCGGGGGGGTCAAGAGACCCAGTACTTC | CASSHSRGGQETQYF
NA | NA | TRBJ1-5 | TRBV19 | TGTGCCAGTAGTATAGGGAATCAGCCCCAGCATTTT | CASSIGNQPQHF
TRBD2 | once | TRBJ2-2 | TRBV7-7 | TGTGCCAGCAGCTTACTCGCGGGAGGAGGTACCGGGGAGCTGTTTTTT | CASSLLAGGGTGELFF
TRBD1 | NA | TRBJ1-2 | TRBV20-1 | TGCAGTGCTAGTTCCCAGGGGGAAAACTATGGCTACACCTTC | CSASSQGENYGYTF
NA | NA | TRBJ1-4 | TRBV11-2 | TGTGCCAGCAGCTTAGACGTGACGGGACGCCTCATCTTTTTT | CASSLDVTGRLIFF
NA | once | TRBJ1-2 | TRBV7-8 | TGTGCCAGCAGCCCTTTAGGGGCGGGAGTCTATGGCTACACCTTC | CASSPLGAGVYGYTF
NA | NA | TRBJ1-1 | TRBV20-1 | TGCAGTGCTAGGCCGAACACTGAAGCTTTCTTT | CSARPNTEAFF
TRBD1 | once | TRBJ1-6 | TRBV2 | TGTGCCAGCAGGAGGGACAGGAATTCACCCCTCCACTTT | CASRRDRNSPLHF
NA | once | TRBJ1-1 | TRBV15 | TGTGCCACCAGCAGAGGGGAAGGTAGGGCTTTCTTT | CATSRGEGRAFF
TRBD2 | NA | TRBJ2-1 | TRBV29-1 | TGCAGCGTTGCGGGGGGGCCGGGTGAGCAGTTCTTC | CSVAGGPGEQFF
NA | NA | TRBJ2-3 | TRBV9 | TGTGCCAGCAGCGTAGAGAAAGGGACAACCCTGGGAGCACACACAGATACGCAGTATTTT | CASSVEKGTTLGAHTDTQYF
TRBD2 | NA | TRBJ2-1 | TRBV3-1/TRBV3-2 | TGTGCCAGCAGCCAGAGCCTAGCGGGAGGTCTCAATGAGCAGTTCTTC | CASSQSLAGGLNEQFF
TRBD2 | NA | TRBJ2-1 | TRBV7-6 | TGTGCCAGCAGCTCACTAGCGGGCTCGAACAATGAGCAGTTCTTC | CASSSLAGSNNEQFF
TRBD1 | NA | TRBJ2-3 | TRBV11-2 | TGTGCCAGCAGCGCCTTGTTCCAGGGGGCAACAGATACGCAGTATTTT | CASSALFQGATDTQYF
NA | once | TRBJ2-7 | TRBV9 | TGTGCCAGCAGCGCGGCTGCTACCTACGAGCAGTACTTC | CASSAAATYEQYF
NA | NA | TRBJ1-6 | TRBV2 | TGTGCCAGCAGTGCTGACTACGTCAATTCACCCCTCCACTTT | CASSADYVNSPLHF
NA | NA | TRBJ1-5 | TRBV18 | TGTGCCAGCTCACCAGTTCGACAGGTCGGAATTAGCAATCAGCCCCAGCATTTT | CASSPVRQVGISNQPQHF
NA | NA | TRBJ2-7 | TRBV5-6 | TGTGCCAGCAGCCGGGACGGAGCCTACGAGCAGTACTTC | CASSRDGAYEQYF
NA | NA | TRBJ1-5 | TRBV11-2 | TGTGCCAGCAGCTTAGTAGGGGATCAGCCCCAGCATTTT | CASSLVGDQPQHF
NA | once | TRBJ2-4 | TRBV19 | TGTGCCAGTAGTACCCTCGGGATAGCCAAAAACATTCAGTACTTC | CASSTLGIAKNIQYF
TRBD2 | NA | TRBJ2-3 | TRBV11-3 | TGTGCCAGCAGCTTAGATGGCGGGAGAGACACAGATACGCAGTATTTT | CASSLDGGRDTDTQYF
NA | NA | TRBJ1-2 | TRBV19 | TGTTCCGCGGAGTGCTATGGCTACACCTTC | CSAECYGYTF
NA | NA | TRBJ1-1 | TRBV5-5 | TGTGCCAGCGTGTGGTTGCTGGGGATGAACACTGAAGCTTTCTTT | CASVWLLGMNTEAFF
NA | NA | TRBJ2-1 | TRBV7-9 | TGTGCCAGCAGCTTACCCCGGGTGGGCCCGGATGAGCAGTTCTTC | CASSLPRVGPDEQFF
NA | NA | TRBJ1-3 | TRBV20-1 | TGCAGTGGTTCGAGCGGAAACACCATATATTTT | CSGSSGNTIYF
TRBD2 | few | TRBJ2-3 | TRBV6-6 | TGTGCCAGCAGTTACTCGGCGGGGGGGGGCACAGATACGCAGTATTTT | CASSYSAGGGTDTQYF
NA | NA | TRBJ2-7 | TRBV5-1 | TGCGCCAGCAGCTTGGGACCCAGGAGTACCTACGAGCAGTACTTC | CASSLGPRSTYEQYF
NA | NA | TRBJ2-2 | TRBV7-2 | TGTGCCAGCAGCTCGAGGGGACCGACCTGGAACACCGGGGAGCTGTTTTTT | CASSSRGPTWNTGELFF
TRBD1 | NA | TRBJ1-2 | TRBV6-5 | TGTGCCAGCAGTTCAGACAGGGGGACTAACTATGGCTACACCTTC | CASSSDRGTNYGYTF
NA | NA | TRBJ2-7 | TRBV13 | TGTGCCAGCAGTTTAAGCGTTGGGGGTCGTTACGAGCAGTACTTC | CASSLSVGGRYEQYF
NA | NA | TRBJ1-2 | TRBV28 | TGTGCCAGCAGCGATCAGCGAGGGGGGGGCTATGGCTACACCTTC | CASSDQRGGGYGYTF
NA | NA | TRBJ1-1 | TRBV11-1 | TGTGCCAGCAGCTTTCGTCCCACTGAAGCTTTCTTT | CASSFRPTEAFF
NA | NA | TRBJ1-1 | TRBV11-3 | TGTGCCAGCAGCTTAGATGGGGGGCACACTGAAGCTTTCTTT | CASSLDGGHTEAFF
NA | NA | TRBJ1-2 | TRBV6-1 | TGTGCCAGCAGTGAAGGGGTGGGGTCCGTCGGCTACACCTTC | CASSEGVGSVGYTF
TRBD2 | once | TRBJ2-7 | TRBV5-1 | TGCGCCAGCAGCCGACGAACTAGCGCGGGGAACTACGAGCAGTACTTC | CASSRRTSAGNYEQYF
TRBD2 | NA | TRBJ2-3 | TRBV10-2 | TGCGCCAGCAGTGAAACTAGCGAGATAAGAGATACGCAGTATTTT | CASSETSEIRDTQYF
NA | NA | TRBJ2-1 | TRBV5-1 | TGCGCCAGCAGCACCGGGACAACATACAATGAGCAGTTCTTC | CASSTGTTYNEQFF
TRBD2 | NA | TRBJ2-1 | TRBV19 | TGTGCCAGTAGTAGGACTAGCGGGAGGGATGAGCAGTTCTTC | CASSRTSGRDEQFF
TRBD1 | NA | TRBJ2-6 | TRBV6-2/TRBV6-3 | TGTGCCAGCAGTCCCCTCCTCCCCAGACAGGGGGCGCTTACTGGGGCCAACGTCCTGACTTTC | CASSPLLPRQGALTGANVLTF
TRBD2 | NA | TRBJ2-7 | TRBV5-4 | TGTGCCAGCAGCTCACGGACTAGCGTCGAGCAGTACTTC | CASSSRTSVEQYF